Below are 12 T cell receptor beta chains sequenced from a single sample in a study of T cell changes during pregnancy in multiple sclerosis. Repertoires were generated with immunoSEQ multiplex PCR, while TCRdb's copy carries only in-frame clones and drops some. The table has about 40,000 clones, about 85% seen once; the top ten hold over 0.85%. The sequenced sample was CD4+ T cells from peripheral blood mononuclear cells, obtained after pregnancy. All receptors come from a female donor with multiple sclerosis, enrolled in a pregnancy study.

The J gene is TRBJ1-5, the V gene TRBV7-2; 7 bases fit TRBD1. Trimming cost V 5 bases and J 7 bases; bases outside gene matches: 5. The germline gives CDR1 SGHTA, CDR2 FQGNSA. This CDR3 region has 13 residues. The CDR3 coding sequence is TGTGCCAGCAGCGCTGACAGGGACCAGCCCCAGCATTTT. This gives the protein CASSADRDQPQHF.

The chain combines TRBV11-2 with TRBJ1-2; no clear D gene. The CDR3 is 15 amino acids. V gave up 4 bases and J gave up 0 bases, with 12 bases separating them. The germline gives CDR1 SGHAT, CDR2 FQNNGV. The CDR3 reads CASSSRLLPNYGYTF. The CDR3 nucleotides are TGTGCCAGCAGCTCCCGTCTACTACCTAACTATGGCTACACCTTC.

The chain recombines TRBV18 with TRBJ2-5, with 13 positions matching TRBD2. The DNA matches TRBJ2-7 better at its end, which makes the J call doubtful. Germline V gives CDR1 KGHSH, CDR2 LQKENI. The CDR3 is 17 amino acids. CDR3 residues: CASSRDKGLAGEYEQYF. CDR3 nucleotide sequence: TGTGCCAGCTCCCGGGACAAAGGACTAGCGGGGGAGTACGAGCAGTACTTC.

CDR3 DNA sequence: TGCGCCAGCAGCTTAATACAGGGGAGCGATTCACCCCTCCACTTT. Amino acids: CASSLIQGSDSPLHF. The rearrangement links TRBV5-1 to TRBJ1-6; TRBD1 matches at 7 bases. The germline gives CDR1 SGHRS, CDR2 YFSETQ. This CDR3 is built from 15 residues. V trimming: 2 bases; J trimming: 8 bases; junction bases outside the gene matches: 7.

The chain couples TRBV7-2 to TRBJ1-3; D not resolved. The CDR3 has 13 residues. From germline, CDR1 is SGHTA and CDR2 FQGNSA. Deletions cut 4 bases from V and 2 bases from J, with 6 bases between. The CDR3 DNA follows: TGTGCCAGCAGCTCTATCCCTGGAAACACCATATATTTT. It specifies CASSSIPGNTIYF.

This clone was counted once. Additional DNA sequences in this sample encode the identical CDR3. The chain couples TRBV29-1 to TRBJ1-2, with D possibly matching TRBD1 (5 bases). The CDR3 runs 12 residues. Looked up from germline, CDR1 is SQVTM and CDR2 is ANQGSEA. V was trimmed by 7 bases and J by 2 bases, leaving 11 bases between them. The CDR3 DNA reads as TGCAGCGGGGGGGGACGGAACTATGGCTACACCTTC. Translated: CSGGGRNYGYTF.

This clone was detected a few times. One junction end disagrees with the germline gene, perhaps due to a read error. The rearrangement joins TRBV5-4 to TRBJ1-1; 8 bases map to TRBD1. The CDR3 contains 13 residues. CDR1 SGHNT and CDR2 YYREEE come from the germline V gene (reference sequence). Here the CDR3 reads CASRLDRDGEAFF. In DNA, the CDR3 is TGTGCCAGCAGGTTGGACAGGGACGGTGAAGCTTTCTTT.

V and J are TRBV7-9 and TRBJ2-5; D possibly corresponds to TRBD2 (5 bases). Germline values: CDR1 SEHNR, CDR2 FQNEAQ (reference sequence). The CDR3 covers 11 residues. The ends were cut back, 5 bases at V and 7 bases at J, with 8 bases in the middle. DNA of the CDR3: TGTGCCAGCAGCAATGAGGGGACCCAGTACTTC. Translated: CASSNEGTQYF.

V gene TRBV28 combines with J gene TRBJ2-7; 7 bases line up with TRBD1. V was clipped by 6 bases and J by 2 bases; unmatched bases: 7. Germline CDR1 and CDR2: MDHEN and SYDVKM. The CDR3 sequence is 14 residues long. CDR3 amino acids: CASRHPGTAYEQYF. The CDR3 nucleotides are TGTGCCAGCAGACACCCCGGGACAGCCTACGAGCAGTACTTC.

J is TRBJ1-4 and V is TRBV5-5; D ambiguous. With 2 bases removed from V and 0 bases from J, the gap between germline ends came to 17 bases. This CDR3 contains 18 residues. Germline CDR1 and CDR2: SGHKS and YYEKEE (reference sequence). Here the CDR3 DNA reads TGTGCCAGCAGCTTTTCCCCCCTACCGGGGACAACTAATGAAAAACTGTTTTTT. As protein: CASSFSPLPGTTNEKLFF.

This chain joins TRBV5-1 and TRBJ2-4; 8 bases line up with TRBD1. From germline, CDR1 is SGHRS and CDR2 YFSETQ. V lost 0 bases, J lost 0 bases, and 8 bases stayed unmatched. This CDR3 comprises 18 residues. This chain's CDR3 is CASSLGGQGSLAKNIQYF. CDR3 sequence (DNA): TGCGCCAGCAGCTTGGGAGGACAGGGAAGTTTAGCCAAAAACATTCAGTACTTC.

This clone was seen only a few times. This chain joins TRBV28 and TRBJ1-5; D unresolved. Germline V gene lookup returns CDR1 MDHEN and CDR2 SYDVKM. The CDR3 spans 12 residues. The V end lost 5 bases, the J end lost 7 bases, and 9 bases lay between the germline ends. The CDR3 DNA reads as TGTGCCAGCAGTCTGAGAAACCAGCCCCAGCATTTT. Translated, it gives CASSLRNQPQHF.